This T cell receptor beta chain was observed in a study of blood T cell repertoires in COVID-19. Overall study: Researchers got acute and convalescent COVID-19 samples from the United States, Italy and Spain.

Trimming left V 3 bases short and J 3 bases short, with 9 bases between. Germline V gives CDR1 SGHNT, CDR2 YYREEE (reference sequence). This CDR3 comprises 13 residues. Clones were read by immunoSEQ multiplex PCR, and TCRdb kept only the in-frame ones, dropping some. The sample includes about 60,000 clones, 65% to 85% of them seen just once. The sequenced material came from peripheral blood. The TCR comes from a woman between 70 and 85 years old with acute or convalescent COVID-19. The chain has TRBV5-4 and TRBJ1-1; weak D call: TRBD1 (6 bases). The CDR3 sequence: CASSSQGYTEAFF. The DNA of the CDR3 is TGTGCCAGCAGCTCACAGGGTTACACTGAAGCTTTCTTT.